The sequence of this T cell receptor beta chain was determined in a study of glioma-infiltrating T cells after dendritic cell vaccination. Study outcomes and limitations: TCR clonality showed no direct relationship with survival. Longer survival after dendritic cell vaccination followed higher pretreatment TIL content.

Looked up from germline, CDR1 is MNHNS and CDR2 is SASEGT. V lost 6 bases, J lost 0 bases, and 14 bases lay in between. The CDR3 has 15 amino acids. Amplification used 60 V beta primers and 13 J beta primers. Method: immunoSEQ multiplex PCR; TCRdb's copy keeps in-frame clones and lacks some. The table has 90,000 to 95,000 clones, 75% to 90% seen once. Worth noting for this clone: Its antigen remains unknown.

The time point is: after dendritic cell vaccination, including at tumor progression/relapse. Selection required adequate fresh-frozen tumor tissue plus more than two years' survival data. The source material was blood, sampled after dendritic cell vaccination. The source is a human donor with glioblastoma. The chain joins TRBV6-1 to TRBJ1-1; tentative D call: TRBD1 (6 bases). This CDR3 reads CASSAGDPMNTEAFF. Written as DNA, the CDR3 is TGTGCCAGCAGCGCAGGGGACCCCATGAACACTGAAGCTTTCTTT.